This T cell receptor (beta chain) was recorded in a study of human T cells and chemical hapten exposure. TCRdb used MiXCR to reprocess the RACE reads, holding one entry per CDR3 protein. The sample has 150,000 or so distinct CDR3 sequences, around 13% seen once. Study results and caveats: TCRs whose frequency exceeded 1 in 1000 remained the same following DPC sensitization.

This clonotype showed up many times. No antigen is known for it. Described time point: patch test 1, 2 weeks after DPC sensitization. Specified treatment: therapeutic diphenylcyclopropenone sensitization with weekly scalp DPC. Donors were 18 to 70-year-old alopecia patients suitable for DPC. J was trimmed by 8 bases and V by 6 bases; bases with no gene match: 13. Germline V gene sequence: CDR1 MNHEY, CDR2 SMNVEV (reference sequence). The CDR3 loop spans 15 amino acids. The chain employs TRBV27 and TRBJ2-1, with 7 bases matching TRBD1. This specimen was whole blood, taken in connection with sensitization to the hapten diphenylcyclopropenone (DPC). The sequence came from a woman in her 30s with alopecia areata. Some clones in this sample may be carry-over from other donors' samples. CDR3 protein: CASSTPRTGIDEQFF. DNA for the CDR3: TGTGCCAGCAGCACGCCACGGACAGGCATCGATGAGCAGTTCTTC.